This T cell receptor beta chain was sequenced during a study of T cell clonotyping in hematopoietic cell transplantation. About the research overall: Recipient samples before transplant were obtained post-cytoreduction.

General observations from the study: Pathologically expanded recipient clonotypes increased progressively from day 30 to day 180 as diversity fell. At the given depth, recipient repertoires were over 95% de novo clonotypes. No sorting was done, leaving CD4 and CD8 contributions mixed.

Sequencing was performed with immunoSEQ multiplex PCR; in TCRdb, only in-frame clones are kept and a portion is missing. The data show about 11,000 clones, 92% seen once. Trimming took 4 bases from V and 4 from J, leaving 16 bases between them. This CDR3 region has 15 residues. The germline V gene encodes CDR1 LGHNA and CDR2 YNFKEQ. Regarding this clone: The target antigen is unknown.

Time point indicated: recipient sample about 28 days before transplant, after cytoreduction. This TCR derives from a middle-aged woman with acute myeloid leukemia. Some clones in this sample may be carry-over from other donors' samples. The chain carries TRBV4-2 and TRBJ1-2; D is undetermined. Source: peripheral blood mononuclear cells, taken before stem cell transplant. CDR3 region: CASSPGERGPYGYTF. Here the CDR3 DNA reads TGTGCCAGCAGCCCCGGAGAGCGAGGGCCCTATGGCTACACCTTC.